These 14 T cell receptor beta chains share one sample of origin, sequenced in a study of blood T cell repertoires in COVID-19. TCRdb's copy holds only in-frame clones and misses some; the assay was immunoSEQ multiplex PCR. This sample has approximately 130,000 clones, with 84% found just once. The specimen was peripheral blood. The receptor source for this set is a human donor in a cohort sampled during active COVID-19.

CDR3 sequence (DNA): TGTGCCAGCAGCTTGGTAGTTACTCTTACAGATACGCAGTATTTT. This codes for CASSLVVTLTDTQYF. The rearrangement joins TRBV5-6 to TRBJ2-3; D is uncertain. V lost 0 bases and J 3 bases, leaving 11 bases between the germline ends. CDR1 and CDR2 from the germline V gene are SGHDT and YYEEEE. The CDR3 runs to 15 residues.

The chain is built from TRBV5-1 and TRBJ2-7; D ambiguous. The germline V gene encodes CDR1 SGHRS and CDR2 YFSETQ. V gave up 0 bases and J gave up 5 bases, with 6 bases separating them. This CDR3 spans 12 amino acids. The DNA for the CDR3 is TGCGCCAGCAGCTTGGAGTCGGACGAGCAGTACTTC. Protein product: CASSLESDEQYF.

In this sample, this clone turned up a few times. The CDR3 is CASRPTGSANEKLFF. The CDR3 bases are TGTGCCAGCAGACCGACAGGTTCCGCTAATGAAAAACTGTTTTTT. The J gene is TRBJ1-4, the V gene TRBV7-2, with a tentative D call TRBD1 (6 bases). CDR1 is SGHTA and CDR2 is FQGNSA in the germline V gene. The CDR3 covers 15 residues. Deletions cut 6 bases from V and 3 bases from J, with 14 bases between.

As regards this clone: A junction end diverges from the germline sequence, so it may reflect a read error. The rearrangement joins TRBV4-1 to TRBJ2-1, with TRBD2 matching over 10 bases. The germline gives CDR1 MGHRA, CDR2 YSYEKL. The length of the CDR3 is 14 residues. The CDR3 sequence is CASSHRELAGPGIF. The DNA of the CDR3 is TGCGCCAGCAGCCATAGGGAACTAGCGGGACCTGGGATCTTC.

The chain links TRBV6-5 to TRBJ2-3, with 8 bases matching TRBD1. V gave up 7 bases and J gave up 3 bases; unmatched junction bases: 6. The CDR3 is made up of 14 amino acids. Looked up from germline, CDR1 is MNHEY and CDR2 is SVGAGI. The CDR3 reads CASTDRGRTDTQYF. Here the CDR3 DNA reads TGTGCCAGCACCGACAGGGGCCGGACAGATACGCAGTATTTT.

Here the CDR3 reads CASVCGRDYGYTF. The CDR3 region has the DNA TGCGCCAGCGTTTGTGGGCGCGACTATGGCTACACCTTC. The chain employs TRBV23-1 and TRBJ1-2; D is ambiguous. TRBV23-1 is known as an ORF, though its function is uncertain. V lost 8 bases and J 3 bases, leaving 13 bases between the germline ends. This CDR3 spans 13 amino acids.

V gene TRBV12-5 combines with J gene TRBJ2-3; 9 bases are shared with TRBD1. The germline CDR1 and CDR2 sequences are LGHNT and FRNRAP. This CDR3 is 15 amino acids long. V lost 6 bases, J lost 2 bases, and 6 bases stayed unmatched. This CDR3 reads CASGEGQGLTDTQYF. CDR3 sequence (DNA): TGTGCTAGTGGAGAGGGACAGGGACTCACAGATACGCAGTATTTT.

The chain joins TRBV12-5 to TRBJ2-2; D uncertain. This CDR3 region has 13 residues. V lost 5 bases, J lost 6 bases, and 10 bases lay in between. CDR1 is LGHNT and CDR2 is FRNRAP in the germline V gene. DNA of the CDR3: TGTGCTAGTGGTCCCCGACATCCCGGGGAGCTGTTTTTT. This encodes CASGPRHPGELFF.

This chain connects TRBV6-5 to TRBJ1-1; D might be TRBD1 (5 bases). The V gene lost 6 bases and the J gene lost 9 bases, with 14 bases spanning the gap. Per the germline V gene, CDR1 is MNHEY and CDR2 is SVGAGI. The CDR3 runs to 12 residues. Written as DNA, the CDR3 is TGTGCCAGCAGCCGTACGGGGGGTCAAGCTTTCTTT. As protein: CASSRTGGQAFF.

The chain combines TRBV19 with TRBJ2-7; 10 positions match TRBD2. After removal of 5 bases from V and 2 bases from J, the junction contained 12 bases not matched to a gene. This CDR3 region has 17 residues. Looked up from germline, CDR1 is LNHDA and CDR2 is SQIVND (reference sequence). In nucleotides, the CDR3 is TGTGCCAGTAGTCACCGGGTTAGCGGGGGGAATACCTACGAGCAGTACTTC. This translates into CASSHRVSGGNTYEQYF.

The CDR3 here is CASSLSYGAATEAFF. The CDR3 bases are TGTGCCAGCAGCTTGAGCTATGGGGCTGCGACTGAAGCTTTCTTT. The chain links TRBV5-6 to TRBJ1-1, with D possibly TRBD1 on 5 matching bases. The germline gives CDR1 SGHDT, CDR2 YYEEEE. The V end was cut by 1 base, the J end by 5 bases, with 15 bases between. The CDR3 runs 15 residues.

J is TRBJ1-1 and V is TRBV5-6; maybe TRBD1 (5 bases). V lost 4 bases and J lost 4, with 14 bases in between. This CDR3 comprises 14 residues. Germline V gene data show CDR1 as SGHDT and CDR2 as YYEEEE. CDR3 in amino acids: CASSLPHGGTEAFF. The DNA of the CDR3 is TGTGCCAGCAGCCTCCCCCACGGGGGCACTGAAGCTTTCTTT.

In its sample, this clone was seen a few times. CDR3 in DNA: TGTGCCACCAGCAGAGATAGGCGGGGGGCGTACAATGAGCAGTTCTTC. Its translation: CATSRDRRGAYNEQFF. V and J are TRBV15 and TRBJ2-1; TRBD2 matches 8 bases. The CDR3 sequence is 16 residues long. J was trimmed by 4 bases and V by 0 bases; bases with no gene match: 5. CDR1 and CDR2 (germline): LNHNV, YYDKDF (reference sequence).

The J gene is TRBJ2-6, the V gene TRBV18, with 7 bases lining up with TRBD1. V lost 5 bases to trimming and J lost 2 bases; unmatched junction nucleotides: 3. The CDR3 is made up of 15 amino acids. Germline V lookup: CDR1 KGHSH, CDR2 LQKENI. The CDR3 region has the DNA TGTGCCAGCTCAACCCAGGGGGCTGGGGCCAACGTCCTGACTTTC. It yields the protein CASSTQGAGANVLTF.